The clone carrying this T cell receptor beta chain was observed at least ten times. This specimen belongs to a study of neurological immune-mediated disorders. The CDR3 length is 17 residues. V gave up 4 bases and J gave up 1 base; unmatched junction bases: 5. Germline CDR1 is KGHSH and CDR2 is LQKENI. A single run covered 15-18 subjects with over 160 million TCR-beta sequences. TCRdb processed the 5' RACE reads anew with MiXCR; each CDR3 protein has one entry. This sample yields around 40,000 distinct CDR3 sequences, of which less than 9% are seen a single time; 5.7% belongs to the top ten. Sequenced input: CD4+ T cells from blood. This chain connects TRBV18 to TRBJ2-5, with 14 bases identical to TRBD2. This clonotype was obtained from a man aged 50 to 60 in good health. CDR3 region: CASSQPGLAGAQETQYF. CDR3 sequence (DNA): TGTGCCAGCTCACAACCGGGACTAGCGGGAGCCCAAGAGACCCAGTACTTC.